The 6 T cell receptor beta chains reported below all come from one sample, sequenced in a study of shared clonotypes between healthy human individuals (dated by TCRdb to the early 2020s). Libraries were made using the immunoSEQ multiplex PCR assay. TCRdb obtained this table from immuneACCESS and retained in-frame rearrangements with V and J assigned. These tables miss some clones; where compared with another copy, unresolved V genes account for less than half of the shortfall, and the remainder is unexplained. The sample records around 1.4 million clones, about 98.5% of which are singletons. Approximately 0.38% of the sample goes to the ten largest clones. Sequencing was performed on naive CD4+ T cells sorted from blood. The intended sense of this specimen's cell subset or site label: CD45RA+ positively selected. The receptors were gathered from a man aged 30 to 39 in good health.

The chain uses TRBV27 and TRBJ2-7, with 10 positions matching TRBD1. Germline V gene sequence: CDR1 MNHEY, CDR2 SMNVEV (reference sequence). This CDR3 spans 14 amino acids. Trimming removed 4 bases from V and 5 bases from J; junction bases left unmatched: 5. The CDR3 spells CASSSDRGLDEQYF. CDR3 DNA sequence: TGTGCCAGCAGTTCAGACAGGGGGCTTGACGAGCAGTACTTC.

This sequence joins TRBV28 and TRBJ2-2, with TRBD1 as a possible D gene (6 bases). Germline V gene data show CDR1 as MDHEN and CDR2 as SYDVKM. CDR3 length: 15 amino acids. Trimming took 6 bases from V and 0 from J, leaving 11 bases between them. The CDR3 reads CASSFRGPNTGELFF. CDR3 coding DNA: TGTGCCAGCAGCTTCAGGGGCCCGAACACCGGGGAGCTGTTTTTT.

The chain couples TRBV5-1 to TRBJ2-7, with 7 bases matching TRBD1. Germline V gene lookup returns CDR1 SGHRS and CDR2 YFSETQ. There are 15 residues in the CDR3. Unmatched junction bases numbered 4, after V lost 1 base and J lost 0 bases. For the CDR3, the DNA is TGCGCCAGCAGCTTGACCGGGACAGTCTCCTACGAGCAGTACTTC. It codes for CASSLTGTVSYEQYF.

V usage is TRBV7-8 and J usage is TRBJ2-7; no definite D call. The V gene's germline CDR1 is SGHVS and CDR2 FQNEAQ. This CDR3 contains 12 residues. Trimming stripped 6 bases from V and 5 bases from J, with 11 bases between. The chain's CDR3 is CASSFAAHEQYF. The CDR3 DNA follows: TGTGCCAGCAGTTTCGCGGCGCACGAGCAGTACTTC.

The chain uses TRBV18 and TRBJ1-5; D possibly corresponds to TRBD1 (6 bases). The CDR3 is made up of 14 amino acids. Germline CDR1 KGHSH, CDR2 LQKENI. V lost 1 base, J lost 3 bases, and 7 bases lay in between. The CDR3 is CASSPRTVNQPQHF. In DNA, the CDR3 is TGTGCCAGCTCACCACGGACAGTCAATCAGCCCCAGCATTTT.

This chain links TRBV5-6 with TRBJ2-7; the D gene is possibly TRBD1 (6 bases). V gave up 4 bases and J gave up 4 bases, with 12 bases separating them. The CDR3 is 13 amino acids. From germline, CDR1 is SGHDT and CDR2 YYEEEE. The CDR3: CASSNGQHYEQYF. The DNA of the CDR3 is TGTGCCAGCAGCAACGGACAGCATTACGAGCAGTACTTC.